A single sample gave rise to the 16 T cell receptor beta chains below, sequenced in a study of blood T cell repertoires in COVID-19. TCRdb's table, derived via immunoSEQ multiplex PCR, lists solely in-frame clones and lacks some. The table records about 96,000 clones, about three quarters of them present only once. The sequenced sample was peripheral blood. The source is a man between 50 and 59 years old who had recovered from COVID-19.

The V gene is TRBV6-5, the J gene TRBJ2-2; D possibly corresponds to TRBD2 (5 bases). V dropped 6 bases and J dropped 1 base, with 9 bases sitting between them. This CDR3 is built from 14 residues. Per the germline V gene, CDR1 is MNHEY and CDR2 is SVGAGI. The CDR3 bases are TGTGCCAGCAGAGACTATCGGAACACCGGGGAGCTGTTTTTT. This gives the protein CASRDYRNTGELFF.

The rearrangement joins TRBV28 to TRBJ2-7, with 11 bases fitting TRBD2. V lost 5 bases, J lost 3 bases, and 6 bases stayed unmatched. CDR3 size: 15 residues. Germline V gives CDR1 MDHEN, CDR2 SYDVKM. The chain's CDR3 is CASSPGLAGLYEQYF. The CDR3 nucleotides read TGTGCCAGCAGTCCCGGACTAGCGGGTCTCTACGAGCAGTACTTC.

V usage is TRBV28 and J usage is TRBJ2-1, with D perhaps TRBD2 (6 bases). The germline V and J ends were trimmed by 3 bases and 0 bases, with 15 bases remaining between them. The CDR3 length is 17 residues. The germline CDR1 and CDR2 sequences are MDHEN and SYDVKM. The CDR3 loop reads CASSFNAGSLSYNEQFF. In nucleotides, the CDR3 is TGTGCCAGCAGTTTCAATGCGGGGTCCCTCTCCTACAATGAGCAGTTCTTC.

V gene TRBV19 combines with J gene TRBJ1-2, with D unclear. Germline CDR1 LNHDA, CDR2 SQIVND (reference sequence). V shed 3 bases and J shed 8 bases, with 19 bases lying between them. The CDR3 spans 15 residues. In DNA form, the CDR3 reads TGTGCCAGTAGTATCCTCCCGGCGTTGTCGAGGGGCTACACCTTC. Its translation: CASSILPALSRGYTF.

The chain combines TRBV4-1 with TRBJ2-5; 12 bases are a match to TRBD2. V dropped 5 bases and J dropped 5; count of bases not matched to a gene: 9. This CDR3 spans 16 amino acids. Germline V gene sequence: CDR1 MGHRA, CDR2 YSYEKL. CDR3 in amino acids: CASSSRLAGGPETQYF. The DNA of the CDR3 is TGCGCCAGCAGCTCCCGCCTAGCGGGAGGGCCGGAGACCCAGTACTTC.

This rearrangement joins TRBV7-9 to TRBJ2-1; D might be TRBD1 (5 bases). The V gene's germline CDR1 is SEHNR and CDR2 FQNEAQ (reference sequence). The CDR3 spans 12 residues. V dropped 4 bases and J dropped 7 bases, with 8 bases sitting between them. The CDR3, as DNA: TGTGCCAGCAGCTCTTCAGGGAATGAGCAGTTCTTC. As protein: CASSSSGNEQFF.

The chain carries TRBV7-3 and TRBJ1-2; 7 bases match TRBD1. V dropped 5 bases and J dropped 7; count of bases not matched to a gene: 10. Germline CDR1 SGHTA, CDR2 FQGTGA. The CDR3 extends over 14 amino acids. The CDR3 sequence: CASSPLLGGGGYTF. In DNA form, the CDR3 reads TGTGCCAGCAGCCCCCTTTTAGGGGGCGGTGGCTACACCTTC.

V usage is TRBV11-2 and J usage is TRBJ2-6, with D tentatively TRBD2 (6 bases). V gave up 0 bases and J gave up 0 bases, with 15 bases separating them. Germline CDR1 and CDR2: SGHAT and FQNNGV. The CDR3 extends over 19 amino acids. The CDR3 sequence is CASSLEPGEVYSGANVLTF. In DNA, the CDR3 is TGTGCCAGCAGCTTAGAACCCGGGGAGGTCTACTCTGGGGCCAACGTCCTGACTTTC. The full variable domain, completed using reference TRBV11-2 and TRBJ2-6, is EAGVAQSPRYKIIEKRQSVAFWCNPISGHATLYWYQQILGQGPKLLIQFQNNGVVDDSQLPKDRFSAERLKGVDSTLKIQPAKLEDSAVYLCASSLEPGEVYSGANVLTFGAGSRLTVL.

The CDR3, as DNA: TGTGCCACCAGCCTGGACAGCTCTATCTACAATGAGCAGTTCTTC. Protein: CATSLDSSIYNEQFF. The genes are TRBV15 and TRBJ2-1, with D maybe TRBD1 (6 bases). This CDR3 region has 15 residues. Germline CDR1 LNHNV, CDR2 YYDKDF (reference sequence). Between the trimmed V and J ends, which lost 5 bases and 3 bases, there was a span of 14 bases.

V usage is TRBV9 and J usage is TRBJ2-4, with 10 bases that match TRBD1. V was pared by 3 bases and J by 8 bases, with 8 bases of the junction left unmatched. CDR1 SGDLS and CDR2 YYNGEE come from the germline V gene. The CDR3 consists of 15 residues. As DNA, the CDR3 is TGTGCCAGCAGCGCGACCGGGACAGGGGCGCACATTCAGTACTTC. Amino acid sequence: CASSATGTGAHIQYF.

The chain couples TRBV5-1 to TRBJ1-1; no clear D. CDR1 and CDR2 from the germline V gene are SGHRS and YFSETQ. The CDR3 has 13 amino acids. V was clipped by 4 bases and J by 0 bases, with 7 bases between them. CDR3 residues: CASSPVLNTEAFF. The CDR3 DNA is TGCGCCAGCAGCCCTGTATTGAACACTGAAGCTTTCTTT.

This chain links TRBV12-3 or TRBV12-4 with TRBJ2-7; D not certain. Trimming pared 1 base from V and 7 bases from J, leaving 8 bases between. This CDR3 has 12 amino acids. CDR3 in DNA: TGTGCCAGCAGTTTAGACGTTAGTGAGCAGTACTTC. Its translation: CASSLDVSEQYF.

V is TRBV5-8 and J is TRBJ1-1; 9 positions agree with TRBD1. CDR1 SGHTS and CDR2 YDEGEE come from the germline V gene. Losses at the gene ends were 3 bases for V and 5 bases for J; bases not matched to a gene: 20. This CDR3 is 19 amino acids long. Written as DNA, the CDR3 is TGTGCCAGCAGCTCATGGCCGGACAGGGGAAGTTTTTCGGGGACTGAAGCTTTCTTT. Its protein product is CASSSWPDRGSFSGTEAFF.

The chain links TRBV3-1 (or the pseudogene TRBV3-2) to TRBJ1-1; no reliable D call. Trimming took 1 base from V and 0 from J, leaving 12 bases between them. The CDR3 has 16 amino acids. The germline CDR1 and CDR2 sequences are LGHDT and YNNKEL (reference sequence). CDR3 in DNA: TGTGCCAGCAGCCAAGCGGTGGAGGTCATGAACACTGAAGCTTTCTTT. Amino acid sequence: CASSQAVEVMNTEAFF.

The V call is TRBV7-9, the J call TRBJ1-2, with D unresolved. V dropped 3 bases and J dropped 3 bases, with 23 bases sitting between them. From germline, CDR1 is SEHNR and CDR2 FQNEAQ (reference sequence). The CDR3 covers 18 residues. CDR3 amino acids: CASSLVSVIRAGDYGYTF. As DNA, the CDR3 is TGTGCCAGCAGCTTGGTCTCTGTAATACGGGCGGGCGACTATGGCTACACCTTC. The full variable domain, with the rest looked up from reference TRBV7-9 and TRBJ1-2, is DTGVSQNPRHKITKRGQNVTFRCDPISEHNRLYWYRQTLGQGPEFLTYFQNEAQLEKSRLLSDRFSAERPKGSFSTLEIQRTEQGDSAMYLCASSLVSVIRAGDYGYTFGSGTRLTVV.

This chain joins TRBV20-1 and TRBJ1-1; a possible D gene is TRBD1 (5 bases). Germline V gene lookup returns CDR1 DFQATT and CDR2 SNEGSKA (reference sequence). The CDR3 runs 11 residues. CDR3 amino acids: CKLTGGTEAFF. The CDR3 nucleotides are TGCAAACTAACCGGGGGGACTGAAGCTTTCTTT.